This T cell receptor (beta chain) stems from a study of post-analysis software for immune sequencing data. Whole-study context: Disease courses included relapsing-remitting, secondary progressive and progressive-relapsing multiple sclerosis.

Study results and caveats: With F measure, samples from one preparation batch clustered together strongly. In patients, roughly 5 TRBV segments were more frequent than in controls, with TRBV5-6, TRBV5-1 and TRBV20-1 among them. Compared with controls, patients showed significantly lower normalized Chao1 diversity.

The CDR3 is 15 amino acids. V lost 1 base and J lost 5, with 13 bases in between. Germline-derived CDR1 and CDR2 are LGHDT and YNNKEL (reference sequence). Prepared TCR beta cDNA libraries contained unique molecular identifiers. Once about 0.85 to 10 million T cells were used, approximately 520,000 cDNA molecules resulted. TCRdb used MiXCR to reprocess the PCR reads, holding one entry per CDR3 protein. The data show over 300,000 distinct CDR3 sequences, approximately 33% seen once. Details on this clonotype: The antigen remains unidentified.

The sample taken for sequencing was blood. The V and J genes are TRBV3-1 and TRBJ2-3; maybe TRBD2 (6 bases). This clonotype originated in a girl aged 5-17 years with multiple sclerosis. CDR3 sequence: CASSQGDSWGDTQYF. The CDR3 DNA is TGTGCCAGCAGCCAAGGGGACTCCTGGGGAGATACGCAGTATTTT.